Listed below are T cell receptor beta chains from one sample, sequenced in a study of siplizumab effects on memory and regulatory T cells. Repertoires were generated with immunoSEQ multiplex PCR, while TCRdb's copy carries only in-frame clones and drops some. The sample lists about 85,000 clones, approximately 95% occurring once. The specimen sequenced was CD8+ T cells sorted from blood. The receptors were sampled from a human donor in good health. The CDR3 runs from the conserved cysteine through the conserved F or W. The order of the fields is V gene, clone size, J gene, D gene, CDR3 DNA, CDR3 protein. D genes are given only for firm matches. Clone size is given for some rows only: seen once, a few or many times, or a class if the clone is expanded.

v_gene: TRBV5-1; abundance: NA; j_gene: TRBJ2-3; d_gene: TRBD2; CDR3nt: TGCGCCAGCAGCCCGGGACTAGCGGGAGGGCCTGAAGATACGCAGTATTTT; CDR3aa: CASSPGLAGGPEDTQYF
v_gene: TRBV4-1; abundance: NA; j_gene: TRBJ1-1; d_gene: TRBD1; CDR3nt: TGCGCCAGCAGCCAAATCTCCGGGACAGCTAACACTGAAGCTTTCTTT; CDR3aa: CASSQISGTANTEAFF
v_gene: TRBV25-1; abundance: NA; j_gene: TRBJ2-5; d_gene: TRBD2; CDR3nt: TGTGCCAGCAGTGCCACCGGGACTAGCTGGGGTGAGACCCAGTACTTC; CDR3aa: CASSATGTSWGETQYF
v_gene: TRBV9; abundance: NA; j_gene: TRBJ2-3; d_gene: NA; CDR3nt: TGTGCCAGCAGCCCCCTCGGCACGGCAACGGGCACAGATACGCAGTATTTT; CDR3aa: CASSPLGTATGTDTQYF
v_gene: TRBV7-2; abundance: NA; j_gene: TRBJ2-3; d_gene: TRBD2; CDR3nt: TGTGCCAGCAGCCGAGTAGCGGGAGGGCGTCAAAGCACAGATACGCAGTATTTT; CDR3aa: CASSRVAGGRQSTDTQYF
v_gene: TRBV19; abundance: NA; j_gene: TRBJ1-1; d_gene: NA; CDR3nt: TGTGCCAGTAGTATAGTTCCGGGGTTGAACACTGAAGCTTTCTTT; CDR3aa: CASSIVPGLNTEAFF
v_gene: TRBV4-1; abundance: once; j_gene: TRBJ2-1; d_gene: TRBD2; CDR3nt: TGCGCCAGCAGCACACTGGGACTAGCGGGAAGCTCCTACAATGAGCAGTTCTTC; CDR3aa: CASSTLGLAGSSYNEQFF
v_gene: TRBV29-1; abundance: NA; j_gene: TRBJ2-3; d_gene: NA; CDR3nt: TGCAGCGTTGAAGGGATCGGGGAGAAGACAGATACGCAGTATTTT; CDR3aa: CSVEGIGEKTDTQYF
v_gene: TRBV9; abundance: NA; j_gene: TRBJ2-1; d_gene: NA; CDR3nt: TGTGCCAGCAGCGAGGGGAGCTCCTACAATGAGCAGTTCTTC; CDR3aa: CASSEGSSYNEQFF
v_gene: TRBV9; abundance: NA; j_gene: TRBJ2-2; d_gene: TRBD2; CDR3nt: TGTGCCAGCAGCGACTCAGAAACTAGCGGGAGGACGAACACCGGGGAGCTGTTTTTT; CDR3aa: CASSDSETSGRTNTGELFF
v_gene: TRBV7-3; abundance: NA; j_gene: TRBJ2-5; d_gene: NA; CDR3nt: TGTGCCAGCAGTGCTACAGGGAGACAAGAGACCCAGTACTTC; CDR3aa: CASSATGRQETQYF
v_gene: TRBV19; abundance: NA; j_gene: TRBJ1-2; d_gene: NA; CDR3nt: TGTGCCAGTAGTATAGATCATGGCAGTTTATATGGCTACACCTTC; CDR3aa: CASSIDHGSLYGYTF
v_gene: TRBV5-1; abundance: NA; j_gene: TRBJ2-2; d_gene: TRBD2; CDR3nt: TGCGCCAGCAGCTTTGAGGCGGGAGCCGGGGAGCTGTTTTTT; CDR3aa: CASSFEAGAGELFF
v_gene: TRBV28; abundance: NA; j_gene: TRBJ1-5; d_gene: NA; CDR3nt: TGTGCCAGCATATATCGGGGCATCCATAGCAATCAGCCCCAGCATTTT; CDR3aa: CASIYRGIHSNQPQHF
v_gene: TRBV14; abundance: NA; j_gene: TRBJ1-5; d_gene: NA; CDR3nt: TGTGCCAGCAGCCAAGATCGTTTAGGGCGGTATCAGCCCCAGCATTTT; CDR3aa: CASSQDRLGRYQPQHF
v_gene: TRBV5-1; abundance: NA; j_gene: TRBJ2-7; d_gene: NA; CDR3nt: TGCGCCAGCAGCGCGGAGGTCCCCTACGAGCAGTACTTC; CDR3aa: CASSAEVPYEQYF
v_gene: TRBV9; abundance: NA; j_gene: TRBJ2-7; d_gene: NA; CDR3nt: TGTGCCAGCAGCGGAACGACAGGTATTGGTTCCTACGAGCAGTACTTC; CDR3aa: CASSGTTGIGSYEQYF
v_gene: TRBV9; abundance: NA; j_gene: TRBJ2-3; d_gene: NA; CDR3nt: TGTGCCAGCAGCGTAGCTATAACTAGCACAGATACGCAGTATTTT; CDR3aa: CASSVAITSTDTQYF
v_gene: TRBV4-1; abundance: NA; j_gene: TRBJ2-2; d_gene: NA; CDR3nt: TGCGCCAGCGGGCCTGCTAACACCGGGGAGCTGTTTTTT; CDR3aa: CASGPANTGELFF
v_gene: TRBV19; abundance: NA; j_gene: TRBJ2-7; d_gene: NA; CDR3nt: TGTGCCAGTAGTATGGGACGGGCGGGCAACGAGCAGTACTTC; CDR3aa: CASSMGRAGNEQYF
v_gene: TRBV7-9; abundance: NA; j_gene: TRBJ2-7; d_gene: TRBD1; CDR3nt: TGTGCCAGCAGCGATTATACTACGACAGGGAGCTACGAGCAGTACTTC; CDR3aa: CASSDYTTTGSYEQYF
v_gene: TRBV21-1; abundance: NA; j_gene: TRBJ1-1; d_gene: NA; CDR3nt: TGTGCCAGCAGCAAAGGTGGGTGGTTCGCTTTCTTT; CDR3aa: CASSKGGWFAFF
v_gene: TRBV7-6; abundance: once; j_gene: TRBJ2-7; d_gene: NA; CDR3nt: TGTGCCAGCAGCTCGGAGGGACTCCGGGGCTACGAGCAGTACTTC; CDR3aa: CASSSEGLRGYEQYF
v_gene: TRBV27; abundance: once; j_gene: TRBJ1-4; d_gene: TRBD1; CDR3nt: TGTGCCAGCAGTATTAGGGACAGGGAAGAAAAACTGTTTTTT; CDR3aa: CASSIRDREEKLFF
v_gene: TRBV7-9; abundance: NA; j_gene: TRBJ2-7; d_gene: NA; CDR3nt: TGTGCCAGCAGCCTCGGGACACTGTACTTC; CDR3aa: CASSLGTLYF
v_gene: TRBV19; abundance: NA; j_gene: TRBJ2-7; d_gene: TRBD2; CDR3nt: TGTGCCAGTAGTGAGGGCGGGAGTAACTACGAGCAGTACTTC; CDR3aa: CASSEGGSNYEQYF
v_gene: TRBV13; abundance: NA; j_gene: TRBJ2-5; d_gene: NA; CDR3nt: TGTGCCAGCAGCTTATGGGCAGGCCATCAAGAGACCCAGTACTTC; CDR3aa: CASSLWAGHQETQYF
v_gene: TRBV7-3; abundance: once; j_gene: TRBJ2-3; d_gene: NA; CDR3nt: TGTGCCAGCAGCCCTTGGGGGGACCGCACAGATACGCAGTATTTT; CDR3aa: CASSPWGDRTDTQYF
v_gene: TRBV19; abundance: NA; j_gene: TRBJ2-3; d_gene: NA; CDR3nt: TGTGCCACCTATGCGGGTCAGGGCACAGATACGCAGTATTTT; CDR3aa: CATYAGQGTDTQYF
v_gene: TRBV9; abundance: NA; j_gene: TRBJ2-3; d_gene: NA; CDR3nt: TGTGCCAGCAGCGTACAGGGTTACACAGATACGCAGTATTTT; CDR3aa: CASSVQGYTDTQYF
v_gene: TRBV21-1; abundance: NA; j_gene: TRBJ2-7; d_gene: NA; CDR3nt: TGTGCCAGCAGCAAAATGAGACTAGCGGAAATAACCTACGAGCAGTACTTC; CDR3aa: CASSKMRLAEITYEQYF
v_gene: TRBV9; abundance: NA; j_gene: TRBJ2-1; d_gene: TRBD2; CDR3nt: TGTGCCAGCAGCCCCAGGGGACTAGCAGACTACAATGAGCAGTTCTTC; CDR3aa: CASSPRGLADYNEQFF
v_gene: TRBV5-4; abundance: NA; j_gene: TRBJ2-5; d_gene: NA; CDR3nt: TGTGCCAGCAGCTTGGGTCTGGGAGGAGACCAAGAGACCCAGTACTTC; CDR3aa: CASSLGLGGDQETQYF
v_gene: TRBV7-9; abundance: NA; j_gene: TRBJ2-7; d_gene: NA; CDR3nt: TGTGCCAGCAGCTTAGTTAACAGCAACGAGCAGTACTTC; CDR3aa: CASSLVNSNEQYF
v_gene: TRBV19; abundance: NA; j_gene: TRBJ1-1; d_gene: NA; CDR3nt: TGTGCCAGTAGGACGAATGGGGGCACTGAAGCTTTCTTT; CDR3aa: CASRTNGGTEAFF
v_gene: TRBV30; abundance: NA; j_gene: TRBJ2-7; d_gene: TRBD2; CDR3nt: TGTGCCTGGAGTACGGGACTAGCGGACTACGAGCAGTACTTC; CDR3aa: CAWSTGLADYEQYF
v_gene: TRBV7-9; abundance: NA; j_gene: TRBJ2-2; d_gene: NA; CDR3nt: TGTGCCGGAGGGTCTACGAACACCGGGGAGCTGTTTTTT; CDR3aa: CAGGSTNTGELFF
v_gene: TRBV19; abundance: few; j_gene: TRBJ1-5; d_gene: NA; CDR3nt: TGCGCCAGTAGTATCCCCAGCAATCAGCCCCAGCATTTT; CDR3aa: CASSIPSNQPQHF
v_gene: TRBV6-5; abundance: NA; j_gene: TRBJ2-4; d_gene: NA; CDR3nt: TGTGCCACGGGGGTCTCCAAAAACATTCAGTACTTC; CDR3aa: CATGVSKNIQYF
v_gene: TRBV7-9; abundance: NA; j_gene: TRBJ1-2; d_gene: NA; CDR3nt: TGTGCCAGCAGCTTAGTCCCCGGAGCAGCGATCTATGGCTACACCTTC; CDR3aa: CASSLVPGAAIYGYTF
v_gene: TRBV6-4; abundance: NA; j_gene: TRBJ2-7; d_gene: NA; CDR3nt: TGTGCCAGCTACACATTCCGGGACACCCTCTACGAGCAGTACTTC; CDR3aa: CASYTFRDTLYEQYF
v_gene: TRBV5-1; abundance: once; j_gene: TRBJ1-1; d_gene: NA; CDR3nt: TGCGCCAGCAGCTTGCCACGAATGGACACCCCTTACACTGAAGCTTTCTTT; CDR3aa: CASSLPRMDTPYTEAFF
v_gene: TRBV11-3; abundance: NA; j_gene: TRBJ2-7; d_gene: NA; CDR3nt: TGTGCCAGCAGCGGGGACGCCTACGAGCAGTACTTC; CDR3aa: CASSGDAYEQYF
v_gene: TRBV28; abundance: NA; j_gene: TRBJ2-5; d_gene: TRBD1; CDR3nt: TGTGCCAGCAGTTCTCCCGGACAGGGGATACAAGAGACCCAGTACTTC; CDR3aa: CASSSPGQGIQETQYF
v_gene: TRBV19; abundance: NA; j_gene: TRBJ1-1; d_gene: NA; CDR3nt: TGTGCGGCTGGGGGACTGATGAACACTGAAGCTTTCTTT; CDR3aa: CAAGGLMNTEAFF
v_gene: TRBV27; abundance: NA; j_gene: TRBJ1-1; d_gene: NA; CDR3nt: TGTGCCAGCACATTTGGGTTGAAAGCTTTCTTT; CDR3aa: CASTFGLKAFF
v_gene: TRBV29-1; abundance: NA; j_gene: TRBJ1-5; d_gene: TRBD1; CDR3nt: TGCAGCACATGGACAGGAAATAGCAATCAGCCCCAGCATTTT; CDR3aa: CSTWTGNSNQPQHF
v_gene: TRBV19; abundance: NA; j_gene: TRBJ2-1; d_gene: NA; CDR3nt: TGTGCCAGTAGTATACAGGCGTCACTCTACAATGAGCAGTTCTTC; CDR3aa: CASSIQASLYNEQFF
v_gene: TRBV4-1; abundance: NA; j_gene: TRBJ1-2; d_gene: TRBD1; CDR3nt: TGCGCCAGCAGCCAAGATTGGGGGACAGGTCAAAAGCAGGGCTACACCTTC; CDR3aa: CASSQDWGTGQKQGYTF
v_gene: TRBV4-1; abundance: NA; j_gene: TRBJ1-6; d_gene: NA; CDR3nt: TGCGCCAGCAGCCAAAAGGGAGGGGCAGACTCGAGTTCACCCCTCCACTTT; CDR3aa: CASSQKGGADSSSPLHF
v_gene: TRBV4-1; abundance: NA; j_gene: TRBJ2-3; d_gene: TRBD2; CDR3nt: TGCGCCAGCAGCCAATTACTAGCGAAAACAGATACGCAGTATTTT; CDR3aa: CASSQLLAKTDTQYF
v_gene: TRBV9; abundance: few; j_gene: TRBJ2-3; d_gene: TRBD2; CDR3nt: TGTGCCAGCAGCCTCCGGGACTACAGACCCACAGATACGCAGTATTTT; CDR3aa: CASSLRDYRPTDTQYF
v_gene: TRBV11-2; abundance: NA; j_gene: TRBJ2-7; d_gene: TRBD1; CDR3nt: TGTGCCAGCAGGCTGACCCCCGGGACAGGGAACTACGAGCAGTACTTC; CDR3aa: CASRLTPGTGNYEQYF
v_gene: TRBV7-6; abundance: NA; j_gene: TRBJ2-2; d_gene: TRBD1; CDR3nt: TGTGCCAGCAGCTTAATCAGTCCGGCAGGGGGCACCGGGGAGCTGTTTTTT; CDR3aa: CASSLISPAGGTGELFF
v_gene: TRBV6-6; abundance: NA; j_gene: TRBJ1-5; d_gene: TRBD1; CDR3nt: TGTGCCAGCAGTACGACAGGGAAAAATCAGCCCCAGCATTTT; CDR3aa: CASSTTGKNQPQHF
v_gene: TRBV27; abundance: NA; j_gene: TRBJ2-7; d_gene: TRBD2; CDR3nt: TGTGCCAGCAGTTCACGCGGACTAGCGGAGTACGAGCAGTACTTC; CDR3aa: CASSSRGLAEYEQYF
v_gene: TRBV10-2; abundance: NA; j_gene: TRBJ2-1; d_gene: TRBD2; CDR3nt: TGCGCCAGCAGTCCGAGCGGGAGGAACAATGAGCAGTTCTTC; CDR3aa: CASSPSGRNNEQFF
v_gene: TRBV2; abundance: once; j_gene: TRBJ2-7; d_gene: NA; CDR3nt: TGTGCCAGCAGAGAACTCGGAGAAAATAGGGGACTTTTTAATCACGAGCAGTACTTC; CDR3aa: CASRELGENRGLFNHEQYF